This TCR beta chain was obtained from a study of cytomegalovirus exposure and HLA in healthy donors. In the PCR, 60 Vbeta and 13 Jbeta primers were used. Libraries were prepared by immunoSEQ multiplex PCR; TCRdb keeps only in-frame clonotypes and omits some of them. The table has some 120,000 clones, around 82% seen once. Trimming took 2 bases from V and 3 from J, leaving 5 bases between them. Germline CDR1 is MNHEY and CDR2 is SVGAGI. The CDR3 covers 13 residues. The sequence was obtained from a man aged 35 to 55 in good health and CMV-seronegative. Sequenced: PBMCs. V and J are TRBV6-5 and TRBJ1-3; possible D gene TRBD1, 5 bases. DNA of the CDR3: TGTGCCAGCAGTTACAGGGGTGGAAACACCATATATTTT. Residues: CASSYRGGNTIYF.